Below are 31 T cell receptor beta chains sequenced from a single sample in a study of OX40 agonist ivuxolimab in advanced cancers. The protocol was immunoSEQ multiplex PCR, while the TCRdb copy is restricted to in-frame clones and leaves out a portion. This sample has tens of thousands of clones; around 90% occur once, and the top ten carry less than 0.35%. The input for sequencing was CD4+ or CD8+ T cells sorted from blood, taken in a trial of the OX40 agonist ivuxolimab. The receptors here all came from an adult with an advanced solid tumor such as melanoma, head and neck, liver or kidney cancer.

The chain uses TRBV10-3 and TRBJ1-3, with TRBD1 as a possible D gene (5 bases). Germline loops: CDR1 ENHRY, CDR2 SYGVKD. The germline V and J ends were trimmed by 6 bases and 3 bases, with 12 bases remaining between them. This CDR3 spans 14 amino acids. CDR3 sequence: CAISVGTYGNTIYF. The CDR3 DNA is TGTGCCATCAGCGTCGGGACGTATGGAAACACCATATATTTT.

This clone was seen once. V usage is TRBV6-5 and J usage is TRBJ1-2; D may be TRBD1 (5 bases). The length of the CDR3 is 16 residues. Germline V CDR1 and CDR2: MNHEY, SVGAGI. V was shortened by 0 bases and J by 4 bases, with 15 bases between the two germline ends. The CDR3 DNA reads TGTGCCAGCAGTTACTCGAGGGGTCAAGCCCTCTATGGCTACACCTTC. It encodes CASSYSRGQALYGYTF.

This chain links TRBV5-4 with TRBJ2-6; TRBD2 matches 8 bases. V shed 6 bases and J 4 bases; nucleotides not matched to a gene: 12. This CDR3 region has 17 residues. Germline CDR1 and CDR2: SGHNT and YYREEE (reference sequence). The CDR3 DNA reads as TGTGCCAGCACCCGACCGGGACTAGGAGCCGGGGCCAACGTCCTGACTTTC. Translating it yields CASTRPGLGAGANVLTF.

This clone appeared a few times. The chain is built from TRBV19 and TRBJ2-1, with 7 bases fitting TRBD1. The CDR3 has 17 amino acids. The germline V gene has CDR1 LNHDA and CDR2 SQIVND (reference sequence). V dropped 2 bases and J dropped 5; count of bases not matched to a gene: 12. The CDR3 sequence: CASSIIIAPGQNNEQFF. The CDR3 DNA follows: TGTGCCAGTAGTATAATTATAGCCCCGGGACAGAACAATGAGCAGTTCTTC.

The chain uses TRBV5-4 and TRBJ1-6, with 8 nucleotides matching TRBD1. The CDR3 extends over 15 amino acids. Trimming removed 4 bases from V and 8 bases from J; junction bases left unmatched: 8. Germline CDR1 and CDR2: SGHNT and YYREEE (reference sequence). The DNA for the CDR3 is TGTGCCAGCAGCCGAGGACAGGGTAGGGATTCACCCCTCCACTTT. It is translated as CASSRGQGRDSPLHF.

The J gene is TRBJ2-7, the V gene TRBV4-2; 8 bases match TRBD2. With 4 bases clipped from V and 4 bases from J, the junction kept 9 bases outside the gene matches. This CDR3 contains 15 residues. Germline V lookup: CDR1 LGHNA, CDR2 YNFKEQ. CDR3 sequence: CASSPHGGGLYEQYF. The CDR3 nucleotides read TGTGCCAGCAGCCCCCACGGCGGGGGGCTGTACGAGCAGTACTTC.

The CDR3 loop is CASSMRPDRGYGYTF. CDR3 DNA sequence: TGTGCCAGTAGTATGCGGCCGGACCGGGGGTACGGCTACACCTTC. V and J are TRBV19 and TRBJ1-2, with D possibly TRBD1 on 5 matching bases. The CDR3 covers 15 residues. The germline V gene encodes CDR1 LNHDA and CDR2 SQIVND (reference sequence). Trimming took 3 bases from V and 8 from J, leaving 19 bases between them.

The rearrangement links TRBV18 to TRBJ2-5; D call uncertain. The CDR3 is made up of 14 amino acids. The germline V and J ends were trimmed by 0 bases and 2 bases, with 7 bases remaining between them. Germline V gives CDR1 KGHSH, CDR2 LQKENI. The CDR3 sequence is CASSPPSTQETQYF. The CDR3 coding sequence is TGTGCCAGCTCACCACCGTCTACTCAAGAGACCCAGTACTTC. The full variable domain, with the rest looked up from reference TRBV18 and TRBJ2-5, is NAGVMQNPRHLVRRRGQEARLRCSPMKGHSHVYWYRQLPEEGLKFMVYLQKENIIDESGMPKERFSAEFPKEGPSILRIQQVVRGDSAAYFCASSPPSTQETQYFGPGTRLLVL.

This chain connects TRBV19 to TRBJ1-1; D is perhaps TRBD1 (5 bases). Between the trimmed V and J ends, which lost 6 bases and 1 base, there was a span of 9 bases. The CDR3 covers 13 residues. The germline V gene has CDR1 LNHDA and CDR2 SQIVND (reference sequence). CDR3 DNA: TGTGCCAGTAGGGGGACGGGGAACACTGAAGCTTTCTTT. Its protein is CASRGTGNTEAFF.

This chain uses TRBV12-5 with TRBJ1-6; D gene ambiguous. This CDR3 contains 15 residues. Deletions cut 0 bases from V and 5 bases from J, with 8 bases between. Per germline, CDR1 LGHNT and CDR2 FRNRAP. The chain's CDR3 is CASGLVRTDNSPLHF. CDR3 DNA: TGTGCTAGTGGTTTGGTCCGGACGGATAATTCACCCCTCCACTTT.

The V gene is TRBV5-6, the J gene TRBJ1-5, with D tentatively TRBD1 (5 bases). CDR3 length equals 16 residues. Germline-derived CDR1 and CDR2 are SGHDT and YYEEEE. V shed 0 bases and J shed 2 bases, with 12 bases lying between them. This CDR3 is CASSLGGILGNQPQHF. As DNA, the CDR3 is TGTGCCAGCAGCTTGGGGGGGATTTTGGGCAATCAGCCCCAGCATTTT.

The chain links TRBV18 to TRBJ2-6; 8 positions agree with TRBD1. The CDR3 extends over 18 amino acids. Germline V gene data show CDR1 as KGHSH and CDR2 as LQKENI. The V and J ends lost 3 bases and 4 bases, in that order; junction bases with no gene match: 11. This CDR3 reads CASSPQGASLGGANVLTF. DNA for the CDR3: TGTGCCAGCTCACCGCAGGGGGCCTCTTTGGGCGGGGCCAACGTCCTGACTTTC.

This CDR3 is CASSLRVNYGYTF. The DNA of the CDR3 is TGTGCCAGCAGTCTAAGAGTTAACTATGGCTACACCTTC. V is TRBV6-5 and J is TRBJ1-2, with unresolved D. Germline loops: CDR1 MNHEY, CDR2 SVGAGI. V dropped 5 bases and J dropped 1 base, with 8 bases sitting between them. CDR3 length equals 13 residues.

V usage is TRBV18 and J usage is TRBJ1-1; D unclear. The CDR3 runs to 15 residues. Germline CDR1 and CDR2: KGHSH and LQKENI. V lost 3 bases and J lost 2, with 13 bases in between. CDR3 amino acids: CASSPLEEANTEAFF. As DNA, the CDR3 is TGTGCCAGCTCACCCTTGGAGGAGGCTAACACTGAAGCTTTCTTT.

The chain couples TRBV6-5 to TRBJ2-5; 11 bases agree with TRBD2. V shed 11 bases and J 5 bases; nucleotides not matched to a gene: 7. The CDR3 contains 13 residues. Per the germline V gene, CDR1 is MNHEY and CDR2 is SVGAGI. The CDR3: CASRPSGGETQYF. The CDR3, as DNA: TGTGCCTCCCGGCCTAGCGGGGGGGAGACCCAGTACTTC.

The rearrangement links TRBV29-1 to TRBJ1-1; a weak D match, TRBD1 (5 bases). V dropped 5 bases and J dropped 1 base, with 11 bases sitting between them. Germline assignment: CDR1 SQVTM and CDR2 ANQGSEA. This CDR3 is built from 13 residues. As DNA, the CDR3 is TGCAGCGTTCGGGGCCAAGCGAACACTGAAGCTTTCTTT. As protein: CSVRGQANTEAFF.

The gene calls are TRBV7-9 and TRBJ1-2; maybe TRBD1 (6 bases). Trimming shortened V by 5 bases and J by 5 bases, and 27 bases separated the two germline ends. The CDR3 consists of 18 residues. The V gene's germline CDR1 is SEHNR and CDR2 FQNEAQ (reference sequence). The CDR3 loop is CASSTTIQEMGGAYGYTF. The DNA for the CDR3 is TGTGCCAGCAGCACAACCATCCAAGAGATGGGGGGCGCATATGGCTACACCTTC. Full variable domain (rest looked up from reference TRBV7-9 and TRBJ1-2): DTGVSQNPRHKITKRGQNVTFRCDPISEHNRLYWYRQTLGQGPEFLTYFQNEAQLEKSRLLSDRFSAERPKGSFSTLEIQRTEQGDSAMYLCASSTTIQEMGGAYGYTFGSGTRLTVV.

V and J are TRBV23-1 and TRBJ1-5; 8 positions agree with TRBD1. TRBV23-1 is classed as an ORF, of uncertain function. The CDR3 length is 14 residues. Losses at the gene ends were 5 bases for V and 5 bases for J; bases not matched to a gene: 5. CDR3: CASSGDRGHQPQHF. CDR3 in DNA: TGCGCCAGCAGTGGCGACAGGGGACATCAGCCCCAGCATTTT.

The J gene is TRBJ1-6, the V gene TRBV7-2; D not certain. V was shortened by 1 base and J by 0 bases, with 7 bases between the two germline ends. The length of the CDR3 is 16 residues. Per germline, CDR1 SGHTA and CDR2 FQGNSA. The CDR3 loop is CASSLGHSSYNSPLHF. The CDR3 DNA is TGTGCCAGCAGCTTAGGGCACAGCTCCTATAATTCACCCCTCCACTTT.

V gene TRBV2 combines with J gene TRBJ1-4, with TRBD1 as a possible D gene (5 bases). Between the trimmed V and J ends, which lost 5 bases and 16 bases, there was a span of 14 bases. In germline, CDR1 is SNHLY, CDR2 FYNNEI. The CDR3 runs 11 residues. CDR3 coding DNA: TGTGCCAGCAGTAGTTCAGGGATCGGGTTTTTT. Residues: CASSSSGIGFF.

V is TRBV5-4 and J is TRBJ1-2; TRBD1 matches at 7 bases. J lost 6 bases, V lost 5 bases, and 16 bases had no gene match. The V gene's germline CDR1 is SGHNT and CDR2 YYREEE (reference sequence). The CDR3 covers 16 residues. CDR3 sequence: CASRRGSSSGTDGYTF. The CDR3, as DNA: TGTGCCAGCAGAAGGGGGTCATCTTCCGGGACAGATGGCTACACCTTC.

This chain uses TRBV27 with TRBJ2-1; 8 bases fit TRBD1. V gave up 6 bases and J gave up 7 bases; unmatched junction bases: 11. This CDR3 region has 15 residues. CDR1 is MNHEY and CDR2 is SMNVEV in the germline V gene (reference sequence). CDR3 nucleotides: TGTGCCAGCAGCTTCATAGGGACAGGTCTGAATGAGCAGTTCTTC. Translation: CASSFIGTGLNEQFF.

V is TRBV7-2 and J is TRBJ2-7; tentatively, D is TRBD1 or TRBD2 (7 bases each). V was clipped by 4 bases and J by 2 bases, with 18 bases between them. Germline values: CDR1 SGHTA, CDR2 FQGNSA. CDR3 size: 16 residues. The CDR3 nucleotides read TGTGCCAGCAGCTCCAGGGGGGGGGACAGAGCCTACGAGCAGTACTTC. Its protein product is CASSSRGGDRAYEQYF.

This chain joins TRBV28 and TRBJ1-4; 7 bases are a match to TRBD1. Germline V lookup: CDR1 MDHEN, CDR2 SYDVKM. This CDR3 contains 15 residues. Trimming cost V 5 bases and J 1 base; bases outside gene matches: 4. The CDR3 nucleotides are TGTGCCAGCAGTCACCAGGGGGTAACTAATGAAAAACTGTTTTTT. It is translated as CASSHQGVTNEKLFF.

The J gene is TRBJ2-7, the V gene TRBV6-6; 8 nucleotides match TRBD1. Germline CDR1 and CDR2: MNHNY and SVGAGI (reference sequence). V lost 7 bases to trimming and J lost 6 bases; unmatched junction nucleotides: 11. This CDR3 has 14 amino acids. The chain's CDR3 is CASNQGQGHREQYF. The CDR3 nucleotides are TGTGCCAGCAACCAAGGACAGGGCCACCGCGAGCAGTACTTC.

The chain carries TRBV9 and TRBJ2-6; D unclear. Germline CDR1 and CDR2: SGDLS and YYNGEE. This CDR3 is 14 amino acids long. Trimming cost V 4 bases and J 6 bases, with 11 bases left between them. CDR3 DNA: TGTGCCAGCAGCACACTCAGCAAGGCCAACGTCCTGACTTTC. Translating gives CASSTLSKANVLTF.

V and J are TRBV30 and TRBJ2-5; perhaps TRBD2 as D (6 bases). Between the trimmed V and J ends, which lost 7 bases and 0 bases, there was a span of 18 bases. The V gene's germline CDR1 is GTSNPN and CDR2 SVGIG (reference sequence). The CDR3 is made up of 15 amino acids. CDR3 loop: CASSPGDWYQETQYF. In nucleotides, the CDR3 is TGTGCCTCCTCTCCCGGGGACTGGTACCAAGAGACCCAGTACTTC.

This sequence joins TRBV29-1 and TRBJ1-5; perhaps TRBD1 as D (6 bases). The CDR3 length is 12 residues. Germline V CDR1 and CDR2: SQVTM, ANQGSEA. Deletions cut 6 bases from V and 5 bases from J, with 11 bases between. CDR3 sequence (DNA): TGCAGCGTCGGTGCAGGGGATCAGCCCCAGCATTTT. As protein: CSVGAGDQPQHF. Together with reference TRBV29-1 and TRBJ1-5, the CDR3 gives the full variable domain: SAVISQKPSRDICQRGTSLTIQCQVDSQVTMMFWYRQQPGQSLTLIATANQGSEATYESGFVIDKFPISRPNLTFSTLTVSNMSPEDSSIYLCSVGAGDQPQHFGDGTRLSIL.

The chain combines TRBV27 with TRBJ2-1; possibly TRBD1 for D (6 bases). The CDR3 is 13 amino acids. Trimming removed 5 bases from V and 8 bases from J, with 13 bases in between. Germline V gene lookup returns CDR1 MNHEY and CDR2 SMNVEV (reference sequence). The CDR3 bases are TGTGCCAGCAGTATGCAGGGGCAGGATGAGCAGTTCTTC. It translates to CASSMQGQDEQFF.

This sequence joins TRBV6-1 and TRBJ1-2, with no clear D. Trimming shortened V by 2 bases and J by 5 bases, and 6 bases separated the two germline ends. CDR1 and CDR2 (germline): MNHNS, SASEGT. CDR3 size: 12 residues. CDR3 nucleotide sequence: TGTGCCAGCAGTGAACGGCTATATGGCTACACCTTC. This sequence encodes CASSERLYGYTF.

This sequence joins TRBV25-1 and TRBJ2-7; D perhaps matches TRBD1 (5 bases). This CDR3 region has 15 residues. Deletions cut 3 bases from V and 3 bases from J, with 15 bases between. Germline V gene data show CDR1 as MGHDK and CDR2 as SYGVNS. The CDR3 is CASSDTNRRYYEQYF. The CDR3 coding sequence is TGTGCCAGCAGTGATACAAACAGGAGATACTACGAGCAGTACTTC.